The clone carrying this T cell receptor (beta chain) was detected a few times. The entry originates in a study of cytomegalovirus exposure and HLA in healthy donors. Germline CDR1 is SGHKS and CDR2 is YYEKEE (reference sequence). Unmatched junction bases numbered 6, after V lost 2 bases and J lost 4 bases. The CDR3 length is 14 residues. The primer mix had 60 Vbeta and 13 Jbeta primers. Clones were read by immunoSEQ multiplex PCR, and TCRdb kept only the in-frame ones, dropping some. Of about 110,000 clones in the sample, around 79% were seen once. The source material was PBMCs. J is TRBJ2-7 and V is TRBV5-5, with TRBD1 identical over 7 bases. This TCR came from a woman aged 40-49 years in good health and CMV-seronegative. CDR3 in amino acids: CASSFSDRAYEQYF. The CDR3 nucleotides read TGTGCCAGCAGCTTCTCCGACAGGGCATACGAGCAGTACTTC.